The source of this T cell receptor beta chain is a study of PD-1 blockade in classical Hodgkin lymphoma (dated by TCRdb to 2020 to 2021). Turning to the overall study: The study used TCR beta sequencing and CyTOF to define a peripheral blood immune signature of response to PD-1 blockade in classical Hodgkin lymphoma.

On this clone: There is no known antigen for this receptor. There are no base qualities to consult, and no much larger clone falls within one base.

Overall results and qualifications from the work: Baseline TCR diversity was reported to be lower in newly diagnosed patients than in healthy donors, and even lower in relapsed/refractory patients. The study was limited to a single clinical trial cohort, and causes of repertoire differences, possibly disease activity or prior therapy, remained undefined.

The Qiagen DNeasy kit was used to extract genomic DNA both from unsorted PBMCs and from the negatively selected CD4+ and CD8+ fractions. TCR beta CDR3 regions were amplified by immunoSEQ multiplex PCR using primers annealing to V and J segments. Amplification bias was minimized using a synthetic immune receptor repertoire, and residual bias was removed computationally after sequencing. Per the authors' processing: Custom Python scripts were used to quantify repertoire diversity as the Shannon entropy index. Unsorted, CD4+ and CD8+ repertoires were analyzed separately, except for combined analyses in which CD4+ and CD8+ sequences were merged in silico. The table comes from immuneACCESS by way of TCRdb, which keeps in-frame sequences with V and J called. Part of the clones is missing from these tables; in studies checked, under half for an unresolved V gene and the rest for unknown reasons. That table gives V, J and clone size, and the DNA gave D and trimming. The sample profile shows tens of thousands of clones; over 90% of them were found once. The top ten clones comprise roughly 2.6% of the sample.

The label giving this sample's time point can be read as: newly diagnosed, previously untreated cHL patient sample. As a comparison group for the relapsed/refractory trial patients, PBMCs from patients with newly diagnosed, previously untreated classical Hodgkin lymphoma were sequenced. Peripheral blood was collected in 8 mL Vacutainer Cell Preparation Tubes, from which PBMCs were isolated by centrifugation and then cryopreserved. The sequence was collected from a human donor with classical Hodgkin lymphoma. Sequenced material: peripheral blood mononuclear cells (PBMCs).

The encoded CDR3 is CASSINSGTGELFF. In nucleotides, the sequence is TGTGCCAGTAGTATAAACTCGGGGACCGGGGAGCTGTTTTTT. The chain is assembled from TRBV19 and TRBJ2-2; D gene: possibly TRBD2, on 5 matching bases. Trimming takes 2 bases from V and 5 bases from J, and the germline ends sit 9 bases apart. The germline V gene (reference sequence) provides CDR1 LNHDA and CDR2 SQIVND. Its CDR3 holds 14 amino acids, cysteine through phenylalanine. The retained sequence is limited to the CDR3, 42 bases, with the frame set at the first base.